Here is one T cell receptor (beta chain) with its context. What it binds is not known. This entry belongs to a study of cytomegalovirus exposure and HLA in healthy donors. Broader study findings: Confirmation was obtained in vitro that three CMV-associated chains are specific for CMV antigens. Rare TCR sequences dominated, though some public TCRs recurred in many donors.

The germline CDR1 and CDR2 sequences are SNHLY and FYNNEI. Trimming removed 5 bases from V and 1 base from J, with 18 bases in between. The CDR3 is 17 amino acids. Assay: immunoSEQ multiplex PCR; the TCRdb copy retains only in-frame clones and omits some. Of 150,000 to 200,000 clones listed, under 95% are singletons. The sample was PBMCs. The V and J genes are TRBV2 and TRBJ1-5, with a possible D match to TRBD1 (5 bases). The origin of this receptor is a woman between 18 and 30 years old in good health and CMV-seropositive. The CDR3 is CASSLGPPPRSNQPQHF. CDR3 coding DNA: TGTGCCAGCAGTCTGGGGCCTCCCCCGCGAAGCAATCAGCCCCAGCATTTT.